The clone carrying this TCR beta chain is a singleton in its sample. Sequenced by immunoSEQ multiplex PCR; TCRdb stores in-frame clones only, minus some. Of around 70,000 clones detected, about 92% appear once; the ten largest clones hold approximately 1.5%. Germline V gives CDR1 MNHNY, CDR2 SVGAGI (reference sequence). CDR3 length: 15 residues. The V and J ends lost 5 bases and 6 bases, in that order; junction bases with no gene match: 7. This record belongs to a study of blood T cell repertoires in COVID-19. The source of this sequence is a man aged 50 to 60 with acute or convalescent COVID-19. The material sequenced was peripheral blood. The chain combines TRBV6-6 with TRBJ2-7; 13 bases map to TRBD2. The CDR3, as DNA: TGTGCCAGCAGTCTACTAGCGGGAGGGCCTCTCGAGCAGTACTTC. Translation: CASSLLAGGPLEQYF.